This T cell receptor (beta chain) derives from a study of blood T cell repertoires in COVID-19. Germline V lookup: CDR1 MGHDK, CDR2 SYGVNS. This CDR3 has 14 amino acids. With V trimmed by 2 bases and J by 10 bases, 2 bases remained unmatched. Original methodology: Amplified reference gene primers provided the basis for estimating nucleated cell counts. TCRdb keeps only in-frame clones here, not all; method: immunoSEQ multiplex PCR. V, J and clone size are those of that table, while D and trimming were read from the DNA. The table records around 50,000 clones, around 88% of them present only once. This receptor was taken from an elderly woman with acute or convalescent COVID-19. The rearrangement uses TRBV25-1 and TRBJ1-6; 10 bases are a match to TRBD1. Specimen: peripheral blood. The CDR3 DNA sequence: TGTGCCAGCAGTGAAGGGACAGGGGTCTCACCCCTCCACTTT. Residues: CASSEGTGVSPLHF.